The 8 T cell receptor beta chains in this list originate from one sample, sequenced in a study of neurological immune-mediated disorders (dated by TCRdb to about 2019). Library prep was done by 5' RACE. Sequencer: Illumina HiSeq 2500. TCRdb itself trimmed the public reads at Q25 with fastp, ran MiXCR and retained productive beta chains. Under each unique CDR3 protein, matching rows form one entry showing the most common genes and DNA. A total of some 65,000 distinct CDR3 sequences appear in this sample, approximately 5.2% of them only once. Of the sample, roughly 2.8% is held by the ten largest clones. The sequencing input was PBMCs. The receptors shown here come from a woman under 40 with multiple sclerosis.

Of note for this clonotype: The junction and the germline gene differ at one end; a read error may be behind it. This chain's CDR3 is CASSFGKNTGELFF. For the CDR3, the DNA is TGTGCTAGCAGCTTCGGGAAAAACACCGGGGAGCTGTTTTTT. V and J are TRBV7-7 and TRBJ2-2, with a tentative D call TRBD2 (5 bases). The length of the CDR3 is 14 residues. Germline CDR1 reads SSHAT; CDR2 reads FNYEAQ (reference sequence). Together with reference TRBV7-7 and TRBJ2-2, the CDR3 gives the full variable domain: GAGVSQSPRYKVTKRGQDVTLRCDPISSHATLYWYQQALGQGPEFLTYFNYEAQPDKSGLPSDRFSAERPEGSISTLTIQRTEQRDSAMYRCASSFGKNTGELFFGEGSRLTVL.

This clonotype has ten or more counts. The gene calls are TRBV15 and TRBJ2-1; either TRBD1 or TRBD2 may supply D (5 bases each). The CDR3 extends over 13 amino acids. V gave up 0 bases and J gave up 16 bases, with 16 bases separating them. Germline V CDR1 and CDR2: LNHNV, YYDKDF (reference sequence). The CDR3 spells CATSRDSEGQRFF. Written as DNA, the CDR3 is TGTGCCACCAGCAGAGATTCTGAGGGGCAGAGATTCTTC.

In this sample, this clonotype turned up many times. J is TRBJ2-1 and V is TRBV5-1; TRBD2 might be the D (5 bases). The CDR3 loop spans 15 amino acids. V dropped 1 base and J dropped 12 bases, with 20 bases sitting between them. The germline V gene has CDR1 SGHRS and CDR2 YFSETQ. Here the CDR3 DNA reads TGCGCCAGCAGCTTGAGAGGGAACCTACTAGATGCGCAGTTCTTC. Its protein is CASSLRGNLLDAQFF.

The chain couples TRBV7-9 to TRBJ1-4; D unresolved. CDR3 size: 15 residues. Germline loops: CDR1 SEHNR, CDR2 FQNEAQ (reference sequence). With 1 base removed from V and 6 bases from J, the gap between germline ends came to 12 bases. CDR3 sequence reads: CASSLVDRRYEKLFF. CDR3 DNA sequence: TGTGCCAGCAGCTTAGTGGACCGCCGATATGAAAAACTGTTTTTT. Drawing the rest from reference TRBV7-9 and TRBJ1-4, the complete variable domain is DTGVSQNPRHKITKRGQNVTFRCDPISEHNRLYWYRQTLGQGPEFLTYFQNEAQLEKSRLLSDRFSAERPKGSFSTLEIQRTEQGDSAMYLCASSLVDRRYEKLFFGSGTQLSVL.

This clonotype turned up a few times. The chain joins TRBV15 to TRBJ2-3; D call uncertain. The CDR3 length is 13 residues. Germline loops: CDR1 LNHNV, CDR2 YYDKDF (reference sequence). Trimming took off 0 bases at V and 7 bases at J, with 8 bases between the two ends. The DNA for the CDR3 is TGTGCCACCAGCAGAGATAGGTCCTATACGCAGTATTTT. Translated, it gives CATSRDRSYTQYF.

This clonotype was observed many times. CDR3 amino acids: CASSLALYQETQYF. CDR3 DNA sequence: TGCGCCAGCAGCTTGGCCCTCTATCAAGAGACCCAGTACTTC. V usage is TRBV5-1 and J usage is TRBJ2-5; no clear D gene. The germline V and J ends were trimmed by 0 bases and 2 bases, with 8 bases remaining between them. The CDR3 runs to 14 residues. Germline V gene sequence: CDR1 SGHRS, CDR2 YFSETQ.

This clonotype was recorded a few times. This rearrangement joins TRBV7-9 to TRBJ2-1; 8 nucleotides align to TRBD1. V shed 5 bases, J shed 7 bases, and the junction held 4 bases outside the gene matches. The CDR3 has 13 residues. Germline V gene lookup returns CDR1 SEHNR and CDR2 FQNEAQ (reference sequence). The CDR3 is CASSSRGRNEQFF. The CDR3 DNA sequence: TGTGCCAGCAGCAGCAGGGGGCGGAATGAGCAGTTCTTC. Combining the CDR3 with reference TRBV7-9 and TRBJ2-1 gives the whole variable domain DTGVSQNPRHKITKRGQNVTFRCDPISEHNRLYWYRQTLGQGPEFLTYFQNEAQLEKSRLLSDRFSAERPKGSFSTLEIQRTEQGDSAMYLCASSSRGRNEQFFGPGTRLTVL.

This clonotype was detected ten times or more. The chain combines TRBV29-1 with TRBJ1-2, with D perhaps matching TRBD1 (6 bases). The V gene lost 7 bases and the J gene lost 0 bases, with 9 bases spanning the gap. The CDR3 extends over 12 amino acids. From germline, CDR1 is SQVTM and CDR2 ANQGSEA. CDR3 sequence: CSGQVANYGYTF. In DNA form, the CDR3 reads TGCAGCGGACAGGTAGCTAACTATGGCTACACCTTC.